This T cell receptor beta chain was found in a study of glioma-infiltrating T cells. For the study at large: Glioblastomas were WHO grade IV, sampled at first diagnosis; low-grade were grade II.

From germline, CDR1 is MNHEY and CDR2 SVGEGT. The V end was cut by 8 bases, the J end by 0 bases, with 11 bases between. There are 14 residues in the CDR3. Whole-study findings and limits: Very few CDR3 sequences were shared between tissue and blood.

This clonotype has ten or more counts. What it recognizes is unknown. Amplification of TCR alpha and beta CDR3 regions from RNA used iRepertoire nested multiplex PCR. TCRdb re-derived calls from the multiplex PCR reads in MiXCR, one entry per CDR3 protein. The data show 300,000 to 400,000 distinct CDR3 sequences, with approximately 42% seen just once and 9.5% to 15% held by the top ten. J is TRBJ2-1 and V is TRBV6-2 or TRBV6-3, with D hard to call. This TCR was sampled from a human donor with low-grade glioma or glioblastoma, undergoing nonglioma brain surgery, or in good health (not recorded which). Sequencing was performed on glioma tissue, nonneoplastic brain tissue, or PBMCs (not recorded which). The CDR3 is CASRTLSSYNEQFF. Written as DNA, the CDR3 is TGTGCCAGCCGTACCTTGAGCTCCTACAATGAGCAGTTCTTC.